This T cell receptor beta chain was recorded in a study of cytomegalovirus exposure and HLA in healthy donors. V lost 2 bases to trimming and J lost 2 bases, with 13 bases between them. The CDR3 totals 15 residues. Looked up from germline, CDR1 is MNHNY and CDR2 is SVGAGI (reference sequence). Use of 60 Vbeta and 13 Jbeta primers characterized the PCR. Original methodology: It was a later analysis that counted 83 million or so unique TCR beta chains, of which some 12 million were shared. Assay: immunoSEQ multiplex PCR; the TCRdb copy retains only in-frame clones and omits some. The V and J calls and clone size were taken over from that table, and D and trimming were inferred from the DNA. The sample has 150,000 to 200,000 clones, more than 75% seen once. Notes on this clone: Antigen: not known.

Whole-study findings and limits: Apart from CMV serostatus, no immune exposure information was available. Later analysis identified 16,000 or so TCR beta sequences associated with HLA alleles, using a false discovery rate threshold of 0.05.

The sequenced sample consisted of PBMCs. This sequence originates from a woman in her thirties or forties in good health and CMV-seronegative. V usage is TRBV6-6 and J usage is TRBJ2-7; D is perhaps TRBD1 (5 bases). The DNA of the CDR3 is TGTGCCAGCAGTTACGGGTTTACGGACACCTACGAGCAGTACTTC. Translated: CASSYGFTDTYEQYF.